Listed here are 7 T cell receptor beta chains from one sample, sequenced in a study of T-cell memory formation after mild COVID-19. TCRdb re-called the 5' RACE reads through MiXCR, storing one row per CDR3 protein. Among 13,000 or so distinct CDR3 sequences listed, 9.5% to 15% were seen once. What was sequenced was PBMCs or a T cell subset sorted from them (not recorded which). The receptors stem from an adult woman who had mild COVID-19 (a few samples of this study predate the infection). Cell type and time point are not known.

In this sample, this clonotype turned up many times. The V call is TRBV20-1, the J call TRBJ1-1; D unresolved. The germline gives CDR1 DFQATT, CDR2 SNEGSKA (reference sequence). This CDR3 contains 10 residues. Trimming took off 5 bases at V and 2 bases at J, with 3 bases between the two ends. This CDR3 reads CSAYNTEAFF. The CDR3 DNA reads as TGCAGTGCTTATAACACTGAAGCTTTCTTT.

This clonotype appeared many times. This sequence joins TRBV29-1 and TRBJ2-3; 12 bases fit TRBD2. V shed 7 bases, J shed 1 base, and the junction held 12 bases outside the gene matches. Germline lookup yields CDR1 SQVTM and CDR2 ANQGSEA. The CDR3 runs 17 residues. This CDR3 is CSACPVLAGGGTDTQYF. The CDR3 region has the DNA TGCAGCGCATGCCCCGTCCTAGCGGGGGGGGGCACAGATACGCAGTATTTT.

This clonotype has a count of ten or more. The chain uses TRBV18 and TRBJ2-6, with 8 nucleotides matching TRBD1. Germline V gene lookup returns CDR1 KGHSH and CDR2 LQKENI. This CDR3 contains 23 residues. Losses at the gene ends were 5 bases for V and 0 bases for J; bases not matched to a gene: 24. CDR3 sequence: CASSSIPGQAGYFFDSGANVLTF. The DNA of the CDR3 is TGTGCCAGCTCATCGATACCGGGACAGGCCGGGTATTTTTTCGACTCTGGGGCCAACGTCCTGACTTTC.

This clonotype was seen many times. The chain is built from TRBV28 and TRBJ2-1; 10 bases agree with TRBD2. The CDR3 consists of 14 residues. With 8 bases clipped from V and 4 bases from J, the junction kept 5 bases outside the gene matches. Germline V gene data show CDR1 as MDHEN and CDR2 as SYDVKM. CDR3 amino acids: CASGVAGGYNEQFF. For the CDR3, the DNA is TGTGCCAGCGGGGTAGCGGGAGGTTACAATGAGCAGTTCTTC.

This clonotype was seen repeatedly, ten times or more. The chain employs TRBV30 and TRBJ1-2; 7 nucleotides line up with TRBD1. The germline gives CDR1 GTSNPN, CDR2 SVGIG (reference sequence). V dropped 1 base and J dropped 3; count of bases not matched to a gene: 5. CDR3 length: 14 residues. CDR3: CAWSGTGPYYGYTF. The CDR3 nucleotides are TGTGCCTGGAGTGGGACAGGCCCTTACTATGGCTACACCTTC.

In regard to this clonotype: No DNA is shown, since the ends of the CDR3 on it are uncertain; the CDR3 is the one TCRdb lists. The V gene is TRBV7-5, the J gene TRBJ1-2; the table's TRBD1 call for D was not verified on the DNA. TRBV7-5 is marked as a pseudogene. A total of 18 residues make up the CDR3, ends included. The CDR3 loop reads CISVSEVWWDWEDYGYTF.

This clonotype came up many times. The chain uses TRBV6-5 and TRBJ1-2; TRBD1 matches 9 bases. Germline CDR1 MNHEY, CDR2 SVGAGI. The CDR3 loop spans 15 amino acids. V was pared by 2 bases and J by 6 bases, with 7 bases of the junction left unmatched. Here the CDR3 DNA reads TGTGCCAGCAGTTACGAGAGGACAGGGGTTGATGGCTACACCTTC. This gives the protein CASSYERTGVDGYTF.